Following are 21 T cell receptor beta chains from one sample sequenced in a study of T cell responses to AZD1222 COVID-19 vaccine. The table came from immunoSEQ multiplex PCR; TCRdb's copy has only in-frame clones and leaves some out. The data show 150,000 or so clones, 90% to 95% seen once. The starting material was peripheral blood, obtained on day 0 of AZD1222 vaccination. Receptor source: an adult in good health.

As concerns this clone: This sample also contains other DNA sequences that code for the same CDR3. The chain couples TRBV12-3 or TRBV12-4 to TRBJ2-7; the D gene is possibly TRBD2 (6 bases). Trimming stripped 6 bases from V and 0 bases from J, with 9 bases between. This CDR3 spans 13 amino acids. The CDR3 loop is CASSLGGSYEQYF. The CDR3 nucleotides read TGTGCCAGCAGCCTCGGGGGCTCCTACGAGCAGTACTTC.

V gene TRBV2 combines with J gene TRBJ1-6; no firm D call. Germline V gene lookup returns CDR1 SNHLY and CDR2 FYNNEI. Trimming cost V 3 bases and J 10 bases, with 7 bases left between them. This CDR3 spans 12 amino acids. The CDR3 bases are TGTGCCAGCAGTGATTTTGTCTCACCCCTCCACTTT. Its protein product is CASSDFVSPLHF.

The chain recombines TRBV5-1 with TRBJ2-1; possible D gene TRBD2, 6 bases. This CDR3 region has 14 residues. Germline CDR1 and CDR2: SGHRS and YFSETQ. Trimming removed 4 bases from V and 3 bases from J, with 11 bases in between. CDR3 nucleotides: TGCGCCAGCAGCCGGGCTAGCGTCTACAATGAGCAGTTCTTC. Amino acid sequence: CASSRASVYNEQFF. The full variable domain, in which reference TRBV5-1 and TRBJ2-1 provide the parts outside the CDR3, is KAGVTQTPRYLIKTRGQQVTLSCSPISGHRSVSWYQQTPGQGLQFLFEYFSETQRNKGNFPGRFSGRQFSNSRSEMNVSTLELGDSALYLCASSRASVYNEQFFGPGTRLTVL.

V and J are TRBV19 and TRBJ1-4; TRBD1 might be the D (6 bases). The ends were cut back, 2 bases at V and 2 bases at J, with 18 bases in the middle. This CDR3 is 18 amino acids long. CDR1 is LNHDA, CDR2 SQIVND, per germline (reference sequence). The CDR3 here is CASSIRTGIRSTNEKLFF. The CDR3 DNA is TGTGCCAGTAGTATACGTACAGGGATAAGATCGACTAATGAAAAACTGTTTTTT.

V and J are TRBV19 and TRBJ2-7; either TRBD1 or TRBD2 may fit D (5 bases each). V shed 5 bases and J shed 5 bases, with 25 bases lying between them. CDR3 length: 17 residues. Germline CDR1 LNHDA, CDR2 SQIVND (reference sequence). Written as DNA, the CDR3 is TGTGCCAGTAGTCGGGGACCCGTCAAAACGGGGTCCAACGAGCAGTACTTC. It encodes CASSRGPVKTGSNEQYF. Supplemented by reference TRBV19 and TRBJ2-7, the full variable domain reads DGGITQSPKYLFRKEGQNVTLSCEQNLNHDAMYWYRQDPGQGLRLIYYSQIVNDFQKGDIAEGYSVSREKKESFPLTVTSAQKNPTAFYLCASSRGPVKTGSNEQYFGPGTRLTVT.

In this sample, this clone turned up once. V gene TRBV28 combines with J gene TRBJ2-1, with a tentative D call TRBD2 (7 bases). V was pared by 2 bases and J by 1 base, with 12 bases between. This CDR3 is 16 amino acids long. CDR1 and CDR2 from the germline V gene are MDHEN and SYDVKM. The CDR3 is CASSLPRGASYNEQFF. CDR3 DNA sequence: TGTGCCAGCAGTTTACCCCGGGGGGCTTCCTACAATGAGCAGTTCTTC.

This clone showed up just once. This sequence joins TRBV11-1 and TRBJ1-2; D remains ambiguous. The CDR3 totals 13 residues. The germline V gene encodes CDR1 SGHAT and CDR2 FQDESV (reference sequence). V was shortened by 5 bases and J by 7 bases, with 14 bases between the two germline ends. The CDR3 DNA sequence: TGTGCCAGCAGCCGTTTGGACGGACGTGGCTACACCTTC. Translated: CASSRLDGRGYTF.

This chain joins TRBV19 and TRBJ2-3; weak D call: TRBD1 (5 bases). V gave up 5 bases and J gave up 2 bases, with 8 bases separating them. Germline V CDR1 and CDR2: LNHDA, SQIVND (reference sequence). CDR3 length: 13 amino acids. The CDR3 loop reads CASSDRATDTQYF. The CDR3 nucleotides read TGTGCCAGTAGTGACAGAGCCACAGATACGCAGTATTTT.

V gene TRBV5-4 combines with J gene TRBJ2-7; 12 bases fit TRBD1. CDR1 and CDR2 from the germline V gene are SGHNT and YYREEE (reference sequence). The ends lost 4 bases at V and 3 bases at J; junction bases unmatched: 2. This CDR3 is built from 14 residues. The CDR3 nucleotides are TGTGCCAGCAGCCGGGACAGGGGGCTCTACGAGCAGTACTTC. The encoded protein is CASSRDRGLYEQYF.

This chain connects TRBV5-8 to TRBJ1-5; no firm D call. The germline V and J ends were trimmed by 0 bases and 7 bases, with 8 bases remaining between them. CDR1 is SGHTS, CDR2 YDEGEE, per germline. The CDR3 is 13 amino acids. CDR3 in amino acids: CASSLGHRQPQHF. The CDR3 nucleotides are TGTGCCAGCAGCTTGGGGCATAGACAGCCCCAGCATTTT.

This clone was observed once. The genes are TRBV5-1 and TRBJ2-1; D not resolved. Germline V gene sequence: CDR1 SGHRS, CDR2 YFSETQ. Trimming stripped 0 bases from V and 6 bases from J, with 13 bases between. The CDR3 spans 15 residues. CDR3 region: CASSLGVAPSNEQFF. Written as DNA, the CDR3 is TGCGCCAGCAGCTTGGGAGTAGCTCCCTCCAATGAGCAGTTCTTC.

This chain joins TRBV10-3 and TRBJ1-5; TRBD1 is a possible D gene (5 bases). The CDR3 totals 20 residues. The V and J ends lost 8 bases and 2 bases respectively, with 31 bases between them. Per germline, CDR1 ENHRY and CDR2 SYGVKD. In DNA, the CDR3 is TGTGCCATCGATGTAAGGATAGGGACTTCTGCAACCTGGGGCAATCAGCCCCAGCATTTT. This encodes CAIDVRIGTSATWGNQPQHF.

V usage is TRBV13 and J usage is TRBJ1-2; D might be TRBD1 (5 bases). Germline CDR1 is PRHDT and CDR2 is FYEKMQ (reference sequence). Trimming removed 3 bases at V and 0 bases at J, with 8 bases between. The CDR3 has 14 amino acids. CDR3 sequence (DNA): TGTGCCAGCAGCTTGGGGCCAGCTAACTATGGCTACACCTTC. Protein: CASSLGPANYGYTF.

This rearrangement joins TRBV4-1 to TRBJ2-7, with TRBD1 matching 9 bases. This CDR3 spans 15 amino acids. CDR1 MGHRA and CDR2 YSYEKL come from the germline V gene. After removal of 3 bases from V and 4 bases from J, the junction contained 7 bases not matched to a gene. Written as DNA, the CDR3 is TGCGCCAGCAGCCAGGGCCAACAGGGGGCGTACGAGCAGTACTTC. Amino acids: CASSQGQQGAYEQYF.

The rearrangement joins TRBV5-4 to TRBJ2-7, with a possible D match to TRBD1 (5 bases). V was shortened by 4 bases and J by 0 bases, with 14 bases between the two germline ends. CDR3 length equals 15 residues. From germline, CDR1 is SGHNT and CDR2 YYREEE (reference sequence). DNA of the CDR3: TGTGCCAGCAGCCAAATGGGGCAGCCCTCCTACGAGCAGTACTTC. Its protein product is CASSQMGQPSYEQYF.

The CDR3 region has the DNA TGTGCCAGCAGACTATACACTGAAGCTTTCTTT. Translated, it gives CASRLYTEAFF. V usage is TRBV7-8 and J usage is TRBJ1-1; the D is unclear. The CDR3 is 11 residues long. The ends were cut back, 6 bases at V and 3 bases at J, with 5 bases in the middle. Germline V CDR1 and CDR2: SGHVS, FQNEAQ.

The chain combines TRBV5-1 with TRBJ1-3; perhaps TRBD1 as D (6 bases). The CDR3 has 16 residues. The V gene's germline CDR1 is SGHRS and CDR2 YFSETQ. V was trimmed by 0 bases and J by 0 bases, leaving 10 bases between them. CDR3 bases: TGCGCCAGCAGCTTGGACGGACAGATCTCTGGAAACACCATATATTTT. Translating it yields CASSLDGQISGNTIYF.

V usage is TRBV27 and J usage is TRBJ2-1; 11 bases line up with TRBD1. This CDR3 comprises 15 residues. Germline V gene sequence: CDR1 MNHEY, CDR2 SMNVEV (reference sequence). Germline trimming cut 2 bases from V and 9 bases from J; bases unmatched to any gene: 6. CDR3 bases: TGTGCCAGCAGTTTACAGGACAGGGGGCAGGGTGAGCAGTTCTTC. It encodes CASSLQDRGQGEQFF.

V usage is TRBV19 and J usage is TRBJ2-7; 11 bases fit TRBD2. CDR3 length: 15 amino acids. Germline V CDR1 and CDR2: LNHDA, SQIVND (reference sequence). With V trimmed by 3 bases and J by 6 bases, 7 bases remained unmatched. DNA for the CDR3: TGTGCCAGTAGTATTCTGCTAGCGGGAGGCTCCGAGCAGTACTTC. Translated: CASSILLAGGSEQYF.

This chain connects TRBV18 to TRBJ1-1, with 8 bases that match TRBD1. In germline, CDR1 is KGHSH, CDR2 LQKENI. Germline trimming cut 2 bases from V and 1 base from J; bases unmatched to any gene: 6. The CDR3 is 16 residues long. The CDR3 DNA follows: TGTGCCAGCTCACCATTCAGGGGGCTAGAGAACACTGAAGCTTTCTTT. Translated, it gives CASSPFRGLENTEAFF.

The genes are TRBV11-2 and TRBJ1-5, with unresolved D. The CDR3 is 14 residues long. CDR1 and CDR2 from the germline V gene are SGHAT and FQNNGV. Trimming stripped 1 base from V and 4 bases from J, with 8 bases between. This CDR3 is CASSLVGKNQPQHF. The CDR3 DNA is TGTGCCAGCAGCTTAGTGGGCAAGAATCAGCCCCAGCATTTT.